This T cell receptor (beta chain) comes out of a study of T cells in narcolepsy. Broader study findings: Same-patient CSF and blood CD4+ T cell clonotypes included HCRT-specific and TRIB2-specific autoreactive ones.

The V end lost 5 bases, the J end lost 7 bases, and 13 bases lay between the germline ends. The CDR3 sequence is 13 residues long. CDR1 and CDR2 from the germline V gene are SEHNR and FQNEAQ (reference sequence). Measured with immunoSEQ multiplex PCR; TCRdb has only the in-frame clones, and not every one. The table includes tens of thousands of clones, roughly 82% detected once. With regard to this clone: Its antigen is not known.

This TCR came from a human donor with narcolepsy. This rearrangement joins TRBV7-9 to TRBJ2-3; weak D call: TRBD1 (6 bases). Sequencing was carried out using CD45RA- memory CD4+ T cells from PBMCs. The CDR3 DNA reads as TGTGCCAGCAGCCACGGACAGCCTCATACGCAGTATTTT. It is translated as CASSHGQPHTQYF.